A selection of T cell receptor beta chains follows, all from one sample in a study of cytomegalovirus exposure and HLA in healthy donors. TCRdb's table, derived via immunoSEQ multiplex PCR, lists solely in-frame clones and lacks some. The table records fewer than 200,000 clones, 75% to 85% of them present only once. Input material: PBMCs. The receptors here all came from a female donor in good health and CMV-seronegative. CDR3s include the opening cysteine and the closing phenylalanine or tryptophan.

j_gene	v_gene	CDR3aa
TRBJ2-3	TRBV4-1	CASSSLTGMSTDTQYF
TRBJ2-7	TRBV5-1	CASSSTVYEQYF
TRBJ1-2	TRBV5-1	CASSLDGVGYGYTF
TRBJ1-1	TRBV30	CAWGGTAQNTEAFF
TRBJ1-5	TRBV2	CASSESRRLSNQPQHF
TRBJ2-7	TRBV19	CASSTTLIPLAGFAYEQYF
TRBJ1-2	TRBV7-9	CASSLEERIYGYTF
TRBJ2-7	TRBV2	CASRRSGLRYEQYF
TRBJ2-3	TRBV7-3	CASSFTGTGYLGGPDTQYF
TRBJ1-2	TRBV19	CASSIEALPYGYTF
TRBJ2-5	TRBV7-9	CASRGGDVETQYF
TRBJ1-2	TRBV9	CASSVGVGGSNYGYTF
TRBJ2-7	TRBV4-1	CASSQVEGKSLEQYF
TRBJ1-6	TRBV6-1	CASSPRSIYNSPLHF
TRBJ2-7	TRBV14	CASSQTHRGPYEQYF
TRBJ1-2	TRBV29-1	CSVGDRGPYGYTF
TRBJ2-7	TRBV28	CASRSAGGSYEQYF
TRBJ1-1	TRBV10-3	CATQDGGNTEAFF
TRBJ2-1	TRBV7-9	CASSLVKANEQFF
TRBJ2-4	TRBV4-2	CASSSQVPGLVIAKNIQYF
TRBJ2-5	TRBV6-1	CASSNRGETQYF
TRBJ1-2	TRBV10-2	CASTQTARRGGYTF
TRBJ2-7	TRBV29-1	CSVATSYEQYF
TRBJ1-2	TRBV28	CASSSGAGGTGGYTF
TRBJ1-1	TRBV5-1	CASSPQGVDTEAFF
TRBJ1-1	TRBV25-1	CASSELQGGGTEAFF
TRBJ1-2	TRBV5-6	CASSGGQVIIHGYTF
TRBJ2-7	TRBV6-1	CASSEARRGQSHEQYF
TRBJ2-1	TRBV30	CAWRLAGGRGEQFF